One sample yielded the 30 T cell receptor beta chains listed below, sequenced in a study of blood T cells in healthy people across ages. A second PCR, run for roughly 7 to 12 cycles, used a sample-barcoded 5' primer plus a J-beta primer mix. One entry per CDR3 protein, called by TCRdb with MiXCR from the 5' RACE reads. Of 540,000 or so distinct CDR3 sequences in the sample, 45% to 55% are singletons; the top ten hold 20% to 25%. The sample consisted of blood. All receptors derive from a man at least 80 years old in good health.

A few counts support this clonotype. The chain uses TRBV4-3 and TRBJ1-2, with 8 bases that match TRBD1. This CDR3 is 15 amino acids long. Looked up from germline, CDR1 is LGHNA and CDR2 is YSLEER. With V trimmed by 1 base and J by 4 bases, 5 bases remained unmatched. The CDR3 nucleotides are TGCGCCAGCAGCCAAGTAAACAGGGGGAGCTATGGCTACACCTTC. It translates to CASSQVNRGSYGYTF.

The V gene is TRBV6-1, the J gene TRBJ2-1; 9 bases map to TRBD1. CDR3 length: 15 amino acids. CDR1 MNHNS and CDR2 SASEGT come from the germline V gene. With V trimmed by 7 bases and J by 4 bases, 8 bases remained unmatched. The CDR3 nucleotides are TGTGCCAGCACCAAACAGGGGGCGATATACAATGAGCAGTTCTTC. Translated: CASTKQGAIYNEQFF.

This clonotype showed up many times. The J gene is TRBJ2-2, the V gene TRBV6-5, with 7 bases matching TRBD2. CDR1 and CDR2 from the germline V gene are MNHEY and SVGAGI. The CDR3 consists of 15 residues. With 1 base clipped from V and 10 bases from J, the junction kept 9 bases outside the gene matches. CDR3 region: CASSYYRLASVELFF. In nucleotides, the CDR3 is TGTGCCAGCAGTTACTACCGACTAGCCTCGGTGGAGCTGTTTTTT.

The chain is built from TRBV15 and TRBJ2-7; 9 bases fit TRBD1. Germline values: CDR1 LNHNV, CDR2 YYDKDF (reference sequence). CDR3 length: 15 amino acids. Unmatched junction bases numbered 0, after V lost 0 bases and J lost 0 bases. CDR3 protein: CATSREGQGSYEQYF. CDR3 bases: TGTGCCACCAGCAGAGAGGGACAGGGCTCCTACGAGCAGTACTTC.

The rearrangement joins TRBV28 to TRBJ1-5, with D possibly TRBD1 on 5 matching bases. V was trimmed by 5 bases and J by 6 bases, leaving 14 bases between them. There are 14 residues in the CDR3. Germline assignment: CDR1 MDHEN and CDR2 SYDVKM. The CDR3 region has the DNA TGTGCCAGCAGTCAATCAGGGAGGGGTCAGCCCCAGCATTTT. This gives the protein CASSQSGRGQPQHF.

This rearrangement joins TRBV7-2 to TRBJ1-3, with D tentatively TRBD1 (5 bases). CDR1 and CDR2 (germline): SGHTA, FQGNSA. The CDR3 has 14 amino acids. The V and J ends lost 2 bases and 8 bases respectively, with 13 bases between them. CDR3 bases: TGTGCCAGCAGCTTAAGGGGATTCGGGGACACCATATATTTT. It translates to CASSLRGFGDTIYF.

The rearrangement joins TRBV5-1 to TRBJ1-4; 7 bases are a match to TRBD1. CDR1 is SGHRS and CDR2 is YFSETQ in the germline V gene. The V gene end was trimmed by 4 bases and the J gene end by 7 bases; junction bases not matched to a gene: 10. This CDR3 region has 15 residues. CDR3 bases: TGCGCCAGCAGCATCACCGGGACAGCGGCTGAAAAACTGTTTTTT. Its protein is CASSITGTAAEKLFF.

The rearrangement joins TRBV12-3 or TRBV12-4 to TRBJ2-1; D perhaps matches TRBD2 (5 bases). Trimming cost V 6 bases and J 7 bases, with 19 bases left between them. The CDR3 has 15 amino acids. CDR3 amino acids: CASRRPWPGGNEQFF. The CDR3, as DNA: TGTGCCAGCAGACGCCCATGGCCCGGCGGGAATGAGCAGTTCTTC.

This sequence joins TRBV25-1 and TRBJ1-1; D is ambiguous. V was pared by 3 bases and J by 2 bases, with 16 bases between. This CDR3 comprises 16 residues. Germline V CDR1 and CDR2: MGHDK, SYGVNS. The CDR3 loop is CASSDRPTASNTEAFF. The CDR3 nucleotides are TGTGCCAGCAGTGATCGACCGACGGCCTCAAACACTGAAGCTTTCTTT.

This clonotype was seen a handful of times. CDR3 DNA sequence: TGTGCCAGCGGGATTGGCGGGGGACTTTACGAGCAGTACTTC. Amino acids: CASGIGGGLYEQYF. The chain employs TRBV12-3 or TRBV12-4 and TRBJ2-7; the match to TRBD2 covers 7 bases. The CDR3 loop spans 14 amino acids. J was trimmed by 4 bases and V by 8 bases; bases with no gene match: 11.

The chain uses TRBV12-3 or TRBV12-4 and TRBJ1-2; 10 bases line up with TRBD1. This CDR3 has 14 amino acids. The V gene end was trimmed by 5 bases and the J gene end by 7 bases; junction bases not matched to a gene: 7. As DNA, the CDR3 is TGTGCCAGCAGTCGGGACAGGGGCCTTGGTGGCTACACCTTC. It codes for CASSRDRGLGGYTF.

This clonotype was observed a single time. As DNA, the CDR3 is TGTGCCAGCAGCTTTTCTACATCCTCCTACGAGCAGTACTTC. Protein sequence: CASSFSTSSYEQYF. The chain carries TRBV11-2 and TRBJ2-7; D remains unclear. Germline CDR1 reads SGHAT; CDR2 reads FQNNGV. The CDR3 length is 14 residues. The germline V and J ends were trimmed by 3 bases and 0 bases, with 9 bases remaining between them.

This clonotype turned up a few times. This chain connects TRBV6-1 to TRBJ1-5; a possible D gene is TRBD1 (5 bases). Trimming removed 0 bases from V and 2 bases from J, with 11 bases in between. The V gene's germline CDR1 is MNHNS and CDR2 SASEGT. The CDR3 has 16 residues. CDR3 loop: CASSEAEGAGNQPQHF. CDR3 sequence (DNA): TGTGCCAGCAGTGAAGCCGAAGGGGCAGGCAATCAGCCCCAGCATTTT.

This rearrangement joins TRBV4-1 to TRBJ2-1; TRBD1 aligns across 7 bases. The CDR3 totals 12 residues. Germline V CDR1 and CDR2: MGHRA, YSYEKL. The V segment lost 3 bases and the J segment 13 bases; nucleotides outside the gene matches: 6. CDR3 in amino acids: CASSHPQGLQFF. DNA of the CDR3: TGCGCCAGCAGCCACCCACAGGGGTTACAGTTCTTC.

This CDR3 reads CASSVGGTTVYEQYF. The CDR3 region has the DNA TGTGCCAGCAGTGTCGGAGGGACTACCGTCTACGAGCAGTACTTC. V and J are TRBV12-3 or TRBV12-4 and TRBJ2-7; TRBD2 matches 7 bases. V was clipped by 5 bases and J by 3 bases; unmatched bases: 10. The CDR3 extends over 15 amino acids.

This clonotype was found a few times. This rearrangement joins TRBV7-2 to TRBJ2-1; a possible D gene is TRBD2 (5 bases). The CDR3 runs 15 residues. Germline CDR1 and CDR2: SGHTA and FQGNSA. V dropped 2 bases and J dropped 2 bases, with 10 bases sitting between them. The CDR3 spells CASSLLGNTYNEQFF. The DNA for the CDR3 is TGTGCCAGCAGCTTACTCGGGAACACCTACAATGAGCAGTTCTTC.

This sequence joins TRBV20-1 and TRBJ1-2; D remains unclear. Trimming left V 0 bases short and J 4 bases short, with 9 bases between. Germline CDR1 reads DFQATT; CDR2 reads SNEGSKA (reference sequence). The CDR3 contains 13 residues. The CDR3 nucleotides read TGCAGTGCTAGAGATTTAGGCTTCTATGGCTACACCTTC. Its translation is CSARDLGFYGYTF.

The chain employs TRBV3-1 and TRBJ2-3; possible D gene TRBD2, 5 bases. Trimming removed 3 bases at V and 1 base at J, with 11 bases between. Looked up from germline, CDR1 is LGHDT and CDR2 is YNNKEL (reference sequence). The CDR3 runs 15 residues. CDR3 residues: CASSQPAGGTDTQYF. CDR3 nucleotide sequence: TGTGCCAGCAGCCAGCCTGCCGGGGGCACAGATACGCAGTATTTT.

The gene calls are TRBV3-1 and TRBJ2-5; D perhaps matches TRBD1 (5 bases). Judging by the DNA end, TRBJ2-7 fits better; the J call may be wrong. This CDR3 is built from 14 residues. Germline lookup yields CDR1 LGHDT and CDR2 YNNKEL (reference sequence). CDR3 residues: CASSPWGLAYEQYF. The CDR3 DNA reads TGTGCCAGCAGTCCGTGGGGCCTCGCCTACGAGCAGTACTTC.

This clonotype showed up just a few times. The chain carries TRBV20-1 and TRBJ2-1; the match to TRBD2 covers 8 bases. The germline CDR1 and CDR2 sequences are DFQATT and SNEGSKA (reference sequence). The CDR3 runs 14 residues. This CDR3 reads CSGKGNSGNNEQFF. CDR3 bases: TGCAGCGGCAAAGGGAATAGCGGGAACAATGAGCAGTTCTTC.

V and J are TRBV20-1 and TRBJ2-1; 7 bases are a match to TRBD2. The CDR3 runs 16 residues. CDR1 is DFQATT, CDR2 SNEGSKA, per germline (reference sequence). Germline trimming cut 1 base from V and 0 bases from J; bases unmatched to any gene: 6. The CDR3 region is CSARGASGYSYNEQFF. Written as DNA, the CDR3 is TGCAGTGCTAGAGGGGCTAGCGGTTACTCCTACAATGAGCAGTTCTTC.

V and J are TRBV13 and TRBJ2-1; 7 bases line up with TRBD1. From germline, CDR1 is PRHDT and CDR2 FYEKMQ (reference sequence). This CDR3 comprises 13 residues. Trimming at V came to 7 bases and at J to 3 bases, leaving 3 bases not matched to a gene. The CDR3 loop reads CASTDRDYNEQFF. The CDR3 nucleotides are TGTGCCAGCACCGACAGGGACTACAATGAGCAGTTCTTC.

This clonotype occurred a few times. This may be a read error, as it is one base from a much larger clone. V is TRBV6-5 and J is TRBJ2-7, with 8 bases lining up with TRBD2. The CDR3 length is 19 residues. CDR1 is MNHEY and CDR2 is SVGAGI in the germline V gene. The V and J ends lost 0 bases and 2 bases, in that order; junction bases with no gene match: 15. Here the CDR3 reads CASSYSGRRASGRTYEQYF. The DNA for the CDR3 is TGTGCCAGCAGTTACTCGGGACGCAGGGCCAGCGGGAGAACCTACGAGCAGTACTTC.

The chain joins TRBV28 to TRBJ2-5; perhaps TRBD1 as D (6 bases). Germline values: CDR1 MDHEN, CDR2 SYDVKM. V was pared by 5 bases and J by 7 bases, with 17 bases between. The CDR3 runs to 14 residues. The CDR3 here is CASSPQGRRATQYF. In DNA, the CDR3 is TGTGCCAGCAGTCCACAGGGACGAAGAGCGACCCAGTACTTC.

About this clonotype itself: A single base separates this from a much larger clone, so it may be a read error. This chain's CDR3 is CASSYTAGSVQPQHF. CDR3 nucleotides: TGTGCCAGCAGTTACACGGCGGGCTCGGTTCAGCCCCAGCATTTT. The J gene is TRBJ1-5, the V gene TRBV6-5; no reliable D call. There are 15 residues in the CDR3. Trimming shortened V by 2 bases and J by 6 bases, and 14 bases separated the two germline ends. CDR1 is MNHEY, CDR2 SVGAGI, per germline.

The chain carries TRBV20-1 and TRBJ2-7, with a tentative D call TRBD2 (6 bases). This CDR3 is 14 amino acids long. CDR1 is DFQATT, CDR2 SNEGSKA, per germline (reference sequence). V shed 0 bases and J shed 4 bases, with 13 bases lying between them. The CDR3 spells CSARDAGGTYEQYF. CDR3 bases: TGCAGTGCTAGAGACGCTGGCGGGACTTACGAGCAGTACTTC.

This clonotype was counted ten times or more. The rearrangement links TRBV7-9 to TRBJ2-7; 9 bases are shared with TRBD1. Per the germline V gene, CDR1 is SEHNR and CDR2 is FQNEAQ (reference sequence). V was pared by 1 base and J by 3 bases, with 7 bases of the junction left unmatched. There are 16 residues in the CDR3. Here the CDR3 DNA reads TGTGCCAGCAGCTTAGAAAGGGACAGGGACTTCTACGAGCAGTACTTC. Translating gives CASSLERDRDFYEQYF.

Details on this clonotype: This may arise from a read error, as a much more abundant clone is one base away. The chain carries TRBV30 and TRBJ1-2, with 7 nucleotides matching TRBD1. Germline assignment: CDR1 GTSNPN and CDR2 SVGIG (reference sequence). V dropped 8 bases and J dropped 8; count of bases not matched to a gene: 11. The CDR3 runs to 12 residues. CDR3 DNA sequence: TGTGCCGGCCCCCAGGGGGATTGGGGCTACACCTTC. It translates to CAGPQGDWGYTF. Complete variable domain (other parts from reference TRBV30 and TRBJ1-2): SQTIHQWPATLVQPVGSPLSLECTVEGTSNPNLYWYRQAAGRGLQLLFYSVGIGQISSEVPQNLSASRPQDRQFILSSKKLLLSDSGFYLCAGPQGDWGYTFGSGTRLTVV.

This chain connects TRBV20-1 to TRBJ1-1; D is possibly TRBD1 (6 bases). V was cut by 1 base and J by 1 base, with 7 bases left in between. The CDR3 totals 13 residues. Germline V gene lookup returns CDR1 DFQATT and CDR2 SNEGSKA (reference sequence). The CDR3 loop reads CSARAGENTEAFF. CDR3 nucleotide sequence: TGCAGTGCTAGAGCAGGGGAGAACACTGAAGCTTTCTTT.

The rearrangement links TRBV28 to TRBJ1-5, with D hard to call. V lost 1 base to trimming and J lost 5 bases, with 27 bases between them. The CDR3 contains 20 residues. CDR1 MDHEN and CDR2 SYDVKM come from the germline V gene. The CDR3 reads CASSLFRVSGRRRTYQPQHF. The CDR3 nucleotides are TGTGCCAGCAGTTTATTCCGCGTCTCCGGACGCCGGAGAACCTATCAGCCCCAGCATTTT. Full variable domain (missing parts from reference TRBV28 and TRBJ1-5): DVKVTQSSRYLVKRTGEKVFLECVQDMDHENMFWYRQDPGLGLRLIYFSYDVKMKEKGDIPEGYSVSREKKERFSLILESASTNQTSMYLCASSLFRVSGRRRTYQPQHFGDGTRLSIL.